This TCR beta chain was sequenced for a study of blood T cell repertoires in COVID-19. The wider study: Whether acute or convalescent, the COVID-19 samples came from the United States, Italy and Spain. The cDNA or gDNA used as material had been derived from T cells, B-cell-depleted T cells, or PBMCs.

Assay: immunoSEQ multiplex PCR; the TCRdb copy retains only in-frame clones and omits some. This sample has hundreds of thousands of clones, with around nine tenths found just once. Followed over time, Seattle patients had been enrolled while infection was active. The sample consisted of peripheral blood. The clonotype was recovered from a woman in her 70s with COVID-19, enrolled during active disease.

CDR3 amino acids: CASSLGQGIGGYTF. Here the CDR3 DNA reads TGTGCCAGCAGCCTGGGGCAGGGGATCGGGGGCTACACCTTC. The chain couples TRBV6-5 to TRBJ1-2, with D possibly matching TRBD1 (6 bases). Germline CDR1 MNHEY, CDR2 SVGAGI. Trimming removed 6 bases at V and 8 bases at J, with 19 bases between. This CDR3 is built from 14 residues.